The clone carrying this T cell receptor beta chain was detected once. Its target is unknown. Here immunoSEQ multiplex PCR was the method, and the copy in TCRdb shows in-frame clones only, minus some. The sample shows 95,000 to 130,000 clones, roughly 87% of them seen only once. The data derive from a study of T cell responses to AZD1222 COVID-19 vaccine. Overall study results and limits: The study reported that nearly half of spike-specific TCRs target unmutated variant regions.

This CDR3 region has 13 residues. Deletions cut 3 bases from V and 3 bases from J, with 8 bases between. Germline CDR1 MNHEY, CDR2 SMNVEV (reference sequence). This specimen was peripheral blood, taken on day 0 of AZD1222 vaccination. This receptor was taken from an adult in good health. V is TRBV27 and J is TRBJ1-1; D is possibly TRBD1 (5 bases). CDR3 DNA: TGTGCCAGCAGTTTCAGGGAACACACTGAAGCTTTCTTT. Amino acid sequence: CASSFREHTEAFF.